The 4 T cell receptor beta chains given below trace back to one sample, sequenced in a study of blood T cell repertoires in COVID-19. Data came from immunoSEQ multiplex PCR; TCRdb stores just in-frame clones and leaves some out. In the table there are over 100,000 clones, roughly nine tenths of which are singletons. Material for sequencing was peripheral blood. Source of these receptors: a human donor in a cohort sampled during active COVID-19.

This chain joins TRBV5-1 and TRBJ1-1; the D gene is possibly TRBD1 (5 bases). The germline V and J ends were trimmed by 4 bases and 3 bases, with 19 bases remaining between them. The germline V gene encodes CDR1 SGHRS and CDR2 YFSETQ. The CDR3 has 16 amino acids. The CDR3 DNA is TGCGCCAGCAGCGTGGGACTACTAGGGGAGGACACTGAAGCTTTCTTT. Translation: CASSVGLLGEDTEAFF.

V is TRBV7-2 and J is TRBJ2-7, with 10 nucleotides matching TRBD2. This CDR3 contains 16 residues. The trim removed 5 bases at V and 3 bases at J, leaving 10 bases unmatched. Germline CDR1 is SGHTA and CDR2 is FQGNSA. CDR3 nucleotides: TGTGCCAGCAGCGTACTGACGGGACTAGCGATCTACGAGCAGTACTTC. Translated, it gives CASSVLTGLAIYEQYF.

J is TRBJ2-7 and V is TRBV4-2; D is unclear. This CDR3 has 16 amino acids. The germline V gene has CDR1 LGHNA and CDR2 YNFKEQ. V dropped 0 bases and J dropped 3 bases, with 15 bases sitting between them. The CDR3 reads CASSQDHSSSYYEQYF. The DNA of the CDR3 is TGTGCCAGCAGCCAAGATCATAGTAGCTCTTACTACGAGCAGTACTTC.

The chain links TRBV28 to TRBJ2-7, with D maybe TRBD2 (6 bases). The CDR3 contains 14 residues. V was pared by 4 bases and J by 7 bases, with 17 bases between. Germline V CDR1 and CDR2: MDHEN, SYDVKM. The CDR3 region is CASSSVTRSKEQYF. The CDR3 DNA is TGTGCCAGCAGTTCCGTGACTAGGTCAAAAGAGCAGTACTTC.